This T cell receptor (beta chain) derives from a study of blood T cell repertoires in COVID-19 (TCRdb year 2020). With regard to the full study: The collaborator samples originated in the United States, Italy and Spain and spanned the acute and convalescent phases of COVID-19. The repertoires were made available in a free public database intended to serve as a resource for research on the immune response to SARS-CoV-2. Where available, HLA class I and class II types were obtained from metadata supplied by the sample provider rather than from assay-based typing. The material from the prospective study consisted of cDNA or gDNA derived from T cells, B-cell-depleted T cells, or PBMCs. Samples came from the ongoing ImmuneRACE study (first 160 participants) plus 1,254 subjects from 6 global collaborators. Deeply sampled blood TCRbeta repertoires from subjects exposed to, actively infected with, or recovered from COVID-19 were included in the dataset. Nearly every sample came with metadata listing a de-identified subject ID, COVID-19 status, age in years and sex.

The immunoSEQ Assay, a bias-controlled multiplex PCR, was used to amplify TCRbeta CDR3 regions from genomic DNA. In the original analysis: The number of nucleated cells in each sample was estimated from the amplification of reference gene primers within the assay. To quantify the absolute abundance of each unique TCRbeta CDR3 rearrangement, sequence reads were collapsed and filtered. For each sample, productive Simpson clonality was calculated as the square root of Simpson's diversity index over productive rearrangements. TCRdb mirrors the immuneACCESS table, restricted to in-frame sequences. Some clones are absent from its copies; in checked studies, under half trace to an unresolved V gene, and the reason for the others is unknown. D and trimming come from the DNA, and the V and J calls and clone size come from that table. The sample table contains roughly 200,000 clones; only one count was recorded for approximately 81% of them. Together, the top ten hold 6% to 9.5% of the sample.

This clone showed up just once. It has no known antigen specificity. One base away there is no much larger clone; base qualities are not given. At the junction V is shortened by 3 bases and J by 0 bases, with 11 bases in between. From the cysteine up to the phenylalanine, the CDR3 has a length of 14 residues. The read is trimmed to its CDR3 DNA, 42 bases read in frame from base 1. The germline V gene yields SQVTM for CDR1 and ANQGSEA for CDR2. Summary of the overall study and its limitations: The quantity of clinical and demographic metadata differed by source and by participant and was supplied without curation.

Collaborating institutions collected whole blood in K2EDTA tubes following their own protocols. For TCRbeta analysis, collaborator samples were shipped as frozen whole blood, as isolated PBMCs, or as DNA extracted from either sample type. This TCR came from a woman older than 75 with acute or convalescent COVID-19. The chain links TRBV29-1 with TRBJ1-1; the D segment cannot be called with confidence. Specimen: peripheral blood. The CDR3 protein is CSVDVQTLNTEAFF. The DNA sequence is as follows: TGCAGCGTTGACGTGCAGACTCTGAACACTGAAGCTTTCTTT. The entire variable domain, with the stretches around the CDR3 drawn from the reference TRBV29-1 and TRBJ1-1 proteins, is SAVISQKPSRDICQRGTSLTIQCQVDSQVTMMFWYRQQPGQSLTLIATANQGSEATYESGFVIDKFPISRPNLTFSTLTVSNMSPEDSSIYLCSVDVQTLNTEAFFGQGTRLTVV.